This TCR beta chain was identified in a study of Ad26.COV2.S vaccination and SARS-CoV-2 variants (dated by TCRdb to 2020 to 2023). In terms of the full investigation: Vaccine-arm donors were drawn from COV1001, a multicentre, randomized, double-blind, placebo-controlled phase I-IIa trial of Ad26.COV2.S in healthy adults. Ad26.COV2.S was given intramuscularly at 5x10^10 or 1x10^11 viral particles, as a single shot or as two shots 56 days apart. TCRbeta repertoire sequencing was used to assess the specificity and breadth of SARS-CoV-2-reactive T cell receptors after Ad26.COV2.S vaccination. The TCR-sequenced set comprised about 30 samples: around 20 Ad26.COV2.S vaccine recipients, 5 placebo recipients and 8 SARS-CoV-2 convalescent individuals. Participants in the trial were split at random into five groups of five each, receiving low-dose or high-dose Ad26.COV2.S once or twice, or else placebo on both occasions. Investigators remained blinded to trial group allocation during experiments and outcome assessment. Beyond this particular receptor, the publication reports: After vaccination, substantial breadth of spike-specific CD8+ and CD4+ T cell responses was reported. It was noted by the authors that total T cell responses may have been underestimated by the TCR breadth and depth analyses. Comparable non-spike TCR breadth was observed between vaccine and placebo recipients, consistent with only spike being contained in the vaccine. Compared with placebo recipients, Ad26.COV2.S recipients showed higher spike-specific TCR breadth (P = 0.0014). The study was not powered to compare responses between vaccine doses or regimens.

As for this clone: What this receptor recognizes is not known. It has no much larger one-base neighbor in the sample; base qualities were not kept.

The treatment or condition label corresponds to: some 20 received Ad26.COV2.S at low or high dose, single or two shots; about 5 received placebo; per-sample allocation not given. For vaccine and placebo recipients, repertoires were sequenced using samples collected on day 63 after the first injection. Between 29 July and 7 August 2020, Cohort 1b enrolled 25 adults aged 18-55 years at one site in Boston, USA. Ad26.COV2.S consisted of a replication-incompetent adenovirus type 26 vector by which a prefusion-stabilized SARS-CoV-2 spike protein from the original Wuhan strain was expressed. According to the germline V gene, CDR1 reads SGHTA and CDR2 reads FQGNSA. The CDR3 runs 15 amino acids, cysteine and phenylalanine included. Just the 45-base CDR3 DNA is kept, in frame starting at base 1. V is clipped by 5 bases and J by 9 bases, and the sequence between their germline boundaries is 17 bases long. TCRbeta CDR3 regions were sequenced with the immunoSEQ Assay. After extraction, genomic DNA underwent amplification by bias-controlled multiplex PCR, followed by high-throughput sequencing. The source study handled its data this way. To quantify the absolute abundance of every unique TCRbeta CDR3 region, sequences were collapsed and filtered. T cell fraction was estimated by normalizing TCRbeta template counts to usable DNA, with usable DNA measured through amplification of reference genes found in all nucleated cells. Repertoire TCRs were annotated as SARS-CoV-2-specific by exact matching of V gene, CDR3 amino acid sequence and J gene to a known reactive TCR set. The reference SARS-CoV-2 TCR set came from MIRA and was filtered for enrichment in COVID-19-positive ImmuneCODE repertoires, removing public or cross-reactive TCRs. Drawing on the MIRA antigens, annotated TCRs were analysed further at the level of specific ORF or position within ORF. Breadth was defined as the number of annotated unique rearrangements divided by the total number of unique productive rearrangements, and depth was defined as the summed frequency of the annotated unique rearrangements. Two-sided Wilcoxon rank-sum tests were applied when comparing TCR breadth between groups. TCRdb took over this immuneACCESS table, retaining in-frame rearrangements with V and J assigned. Such tables are incomplete; in checked studies, under half of the missing clones stem from an unresolved V gene, and the remainder is unexplained. V and J calls and clone size are as listed in that table; D and trimming were resolved from the DNA. This sample has roughly 400,000 clones in its table, and approximately 90% of those were observed once. Of the sample, about 2% falls within the top ten clones.

The V and J genes are TRBV7-2 and TRBJ1-6; the D gene is not confidently resolved. The starting material was peripheral blood, obtained in a trial of Ad26.COV2.S vaccine versus placebo. The sequence was collected from a person aged 18-65 years who received the Ad26.COV2.S COVID-19 vaccine or a placebo. CDR3 loop: CASSPPGGSISPLHF. The nucleotide sequence is TGTGCCAGCAGCCCCCCGGGAGGGTCCATTTCACCCCTCCACTTT.